A single sample is the source of the 20 T cell receptor beta chains below, sequenced in a study of regulatory T cells in long-lasting Graves disease. Time point here: newly diagnosed GD, antithyroid drugs for less than 3 months. Extracted PBMC RNA gave rise to the TCR library. Sequencing libraries for TCR beta were prepared with iRepertoire HTBI primers and Arm-PCR of CDR3 regions. From the multiplex PCR reads, TCRdb called clonotypes with MiXCR, one entry per CDR3 protein. The sample consists of roughly 360,000 distinct CDR3 sequences, 12% of them appearing once. This sample also belongs to another study, concerning T cells in Graves' hyperthyroidism and ophthalmopathy.

The sequencing here drew on peripheral blood mononuclear cells (PBMCs), taken at new diagnosis, from a patient treated with antithyroid drugs. The receptors shown here come from a young woman with Graves disease.

This clonotype was picked up many times. This chain joins TRBV12-3 or TRBV12-4 and TRBJ2-2; unclear D gene. The V end lost 5 bases, the J end lost 3 bases, and 10 bases lay between the germline ends. This CDR3 is built from 14 residues. The CDR3 DNA is TGTGCCAGCAGTGCCTACCAGGACACCGGGGAGCTGTTTTTT. Translation gives CASSAYQDTGELFF.

This clonotype came up many times. The chain couples TRBV28 to TRBJ1-2; 8 bases align to TRBD1. The trim removed 3 bases at V and 5 bases at J, leaving 8 bases unmatched. This CDR3 is built from 15 residues. Per germline, CDR1 MDHEN and CDR2 SYDVKM. CDR3: CASSLSSGTGYGYTF. CDR3 bases: TGTGCCAGCAGTTTGTCCTCCGGGACAGGATATGGCTACACCTTC.

This clonotype showed up many times. The chain joins TRBV6-2 or TRBV6-3 to TRBJ2-1, with D perhaps matching TRBD2 (6 bases). Trimming took 8 bases from V and 0 from J, leaving 8 bases between them. The CDR3 has 13 residues. Germline CDR1 MNHEY, CDR2 SVGEGT. The CDR3 sequence: CASGTFSYNEQFF. The CDR3 DNA reads TGTGCCAGCGGGACTTTCTCCTACAATGAGCAGTTCTTC.

Ten or more counts support this clonotype. CDR3 in amino acids: CASSPTTGSNQPQHF. The CDR3 coding sequence is TGTGCCAGCAGCCCGACGACAGGCTCAAATCAGCCCCAGCATTTT. The rearrangement uses TRBV6-2 or TRBV6-3 and TRBJ1-5, with a possible D match to TRBD1 (6 bases). CDR3 length equals 15 residues. V dropped 6 bases and J dropped 4 bases, with 16 bases sitting between them. Germline-derived CDR1 and CDR2 are MNHEY and SVGEGT.

As for this clonotype: A read error is likely here: a far larger clone is one base away. This chain joins TRBV12-3 or TRBV12-4 and TRBJ2-4; 10 bases match TRBD2. The ends lost 3 bases at V and 15 bases at J; junction bases unmatched: 14. CDR3 size: 15 residues. This chain's CDR3 is CASSFLASGGETLYF. In DNA, the CDR3 is TGTGCCAGCAGTTTTCTAGCTAGCGGGGGAGAGACCCTGTACTTC.

This clonotype appeared many times. This rearrangement joins TRBV24-1 to TRBJ2-7; 8 positions agree with TRBD1. CDR1 and CDR2 from the germline V gene are KGHDR and SFDVKD. The CDR3 spans 14 residues. With 12 bases clipped from V and 4 bases from J, the junction kept 13 bases outside the gene matches. CDR3 region: CAPKDRAREYEQYF. As DNA, the CDR3 is TGTGCCCCCAAGGACAGGGCGAGGGAGTACGAGCAGTACTTC.

As DNA, the CDR3 is TGTGCCAGCAGCCAGACTCGGGCGGGGACCTACAATGAGCAGTTCTTC. Protein product: CASSQTRAGTYNEQFF. The rearrangement uses TRBV4-2 and TRBJ2-1; D might be TRBD2 (6 bases). Germline V gene data show CDR1 as LGHNA and CDR2 as YNFKEQ. V was clipped by 3 bases and J by 2 bases, with 14 bases between them. The CDR3 has 16 residues.

The sample holds many counts of this clonotype. This chain links TRBV3-2 with TRBJ2-5; TRBD1, the table's D call, lacks a check against the DNA. TRBV3-2 is a recognized pseudogene. The CDR3 consists of 19 residues. The CDR3 DNA sequence: TGTGCCAGCAGCCAAGATGCCGAAGACAGCGCCAGTGGGGCAGAGACCCAGTACTTC. Residues: CASSQDAEDSASGAETQYF.

This clonotype was observed a few times. The chain couples TRBV15 to TRBJ2-7; no reliable D call. V was clipped by 0 bases and J by 7 bases, with 10 bases between them. Germline V CDR1 and CDR2: LNHNV, YYDKDF (reference sequence). This CDR3 comprises 13 residues. CDR3 amino acids: CATSRDIAREQYF. For the CDR3, the DNA is TGTGCCACCAGCAGAGATATCGCGCGGGAGCAGTACTTC.

The sample holds many counts of this clonotype. The chain employs TRBV20-1 and TRBJ2-1; a possible D gene is TRBD2 (6 bases). The germline CDR1 and CDR2 sequences are DFQATT and SNEGSKA (reference sequence). This CDR3 spans 15 amino acids. Trimming removed 5 bases at V and 3 bases at J, with 17 bases between. The CDR3 nucleotides read TGCAGTGCTCCTCATAGCGGAGTTGACTACAATGAGCAGTTCTTC. It is translated as CSAPHSGVDYNEQFF.

In its sample, this clonotype was seen many times. Its ends do not fully match the called genes, so a read error is possible. This rearrangement joins TRBV12-3 or TRBV12-4 to TRBJ2-3; the match to TRBD2 covers 11 bases. The CDR3 has 15 residues. The CDR3 sequence is CASSIAGGRLDTQYF. For the CDR3, the DNA is TGTGCCAGCAGTATAGCGGGGGGGCGATTAGATACGCAGTATTTT.

This clonotype was counted at least ten times. The chain recombines TRBV20-1 with TRBJ2-2, with D perhaps assigned TRBD1 or TRBD2 (5 bases each). CDR3 length: 12 amino acids. Germline loops: CDR1 DFQATT, CDR2 SNEGSKA (reference sequence). With 6 bases removed from V and 7 bases from J, the gap between germline ends came to 12 bases. Here the CDR3 DNA reads TGCAGTGCCACCCCGAGGGGCGGGGAGCTGTTTTTT. It is translated as CSATPRGGELFF.

J is TRBJ2-2 and V is TRBV3-2; TRBD1 is the table's D call and was not checked against the DNA. TRBV3-2 is a pseudogene. The CDR3 sequence is 16 residues long. The CDR3 DNA reads as TGTGCCAGCAGCCCCCCTTCGAGGGCGAACACCGGGGAGCTGTTTTTT. This gives the protein CASSPPSRANTGELFF.

There are many counts of this clonotype. The chain is built from TRBV12-3 or TRBV12-4 and TRBJ2-5; D perhaps matches TRBD1 (6 bases). V gave up 3 bases and J gave up 7 bases, with 18 bases separating them. The CDR3 has 15 residues. CDR3 loop: CASSLVDSQTRTQYF. The CDR3 region has the DNA TGTGCCAGCAGTTTGGTGGACAGCCAGACTCGGACCCAGTACTTC.

At least ten counts were recorded for this clonotype. The chain joins TRBV11-2 to TRBJ2-3; TRBD2 is a possible D gene (5 bases). This CDR3 region has 16 residues. From germline, CDR1 is SGHAT and CDR2 FQNNGV. V was clipped by 5 bases and J by 6 bases, with 21 bases between them. CDR3 protein: CASSPSGLLIGDTQYF. CDR3 coding DNA: TGTGCCAGCAGCCCATCCGGACTCTTGATCGGGGATACGCAGTATTTT.

This clonotype was seen a few times. The chain recombines TRBV27 with TRBJ1-2; 7 nucleotides line up with TRBD1. CDR3 length equals 16 residues. With V trimmed by 5 bases and J by 8 bases, 17 bases remained unmatched. Germline V gene data show CDR1 as MNHEY and CDR2 as SMNVEV (reference sequence). CDR3 sequence reads: CASSQIRDGSTGGYTF. CDR3 in DNA: TGTGCCAGCAGTCAAATCCGGGACGGATCGACAGGGGGCTACACCTTC.

The sample holds many counts of this clonotype. The chain joins TRBV28 to TRBJ1-1; no clear D. CDR3 length: 19 residues. Germline V gene data show CDR1 as MDHEN and CDR2 as SYDVKM. Trimming cost V 1 base and J 3 bases, with 24 bases left between them. The CDR3 DNA sequence: TGTGCCAGCAGTTTATCATCCATGCCGCGGGAGCAGGCCGACACTGAAGCTTTCTTT. Protein sequence: CASSLSSMPREQADTEAFF. The variable domain in full, completed from reference TRBV28 and TRBJ1-1, reads DVKVTQSSRYLVKRTGEKVFLECVQDMDHENMFWYRQDPGLGLRLIYFSYDVKMKEKGDIPEGYSVSREKKERFSLILESASTNQTSMYLCASSLSSMPREQADTEAFFGQGTRLTVV.

This clonotype was counted ten times or more. The CDR3 here is CASSQRTPDLSYNEQFF. CDR3 DNA sequence: TGTGCCAGCAGCCAAAGGACCCCGGATTTGAGCTACAATGAGCAGTTCTTC. The chain carries TRBV3-1 and TRBJ2-1; D uncertain. Trimming took 2 bases from V and 3 from J, leaving 17 bases between them. Germline values: CDR1 LGHDT, CDR2 YNNKEL (reference sequence). The CDR3 contains 17 residues.

The chain is built from TRBV7-2 and TRBJ1-2, with 7 bases matching TRBD1. The CDR3 is made up of 15 amino acids. The V and J ends lost 5 bases and 7 bases, in that order; junction bases with no gene match: 13. Germline CDR1 and CDR2: SGHTA and FQGNSA. As DNA, the CDR3 is TGTGCCAGCAGCAGACAGGGCCGGGGAATTGGTGGCTACACCTTC. It translates to CASSRQGRGIGGYTF.

This clonotype was seen ten or more times. V and J are TRBV11-2 and TRBJ2-7; D is uncertain. CDR1 is SGHAT and CDR2 is FQNNGV in the germline V gene. V lost 4 bases and J lost 2, with 15 bases in between. This CDR3 has 15 amino acids. This CDR3 reads CASSSARLPTYEQYF. The CDR3, as DNA: TGTGCCAGCAGCTCGGCCAGATTGCCCACCTACGAGCAGTACTTC.